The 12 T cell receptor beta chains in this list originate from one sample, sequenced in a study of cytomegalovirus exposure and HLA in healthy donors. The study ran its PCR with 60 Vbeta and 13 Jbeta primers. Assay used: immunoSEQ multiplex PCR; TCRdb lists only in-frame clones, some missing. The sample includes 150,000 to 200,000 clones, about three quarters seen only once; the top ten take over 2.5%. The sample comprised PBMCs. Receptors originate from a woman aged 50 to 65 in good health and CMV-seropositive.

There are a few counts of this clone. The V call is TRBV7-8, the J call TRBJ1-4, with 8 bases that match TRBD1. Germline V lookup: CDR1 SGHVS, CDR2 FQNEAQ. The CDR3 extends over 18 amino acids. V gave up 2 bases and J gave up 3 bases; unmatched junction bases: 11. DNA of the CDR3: TGTGCCAGCAGCTTACGGGCCCCGACAGGGGCCGCTAATGAAAAACTGTTTTTT. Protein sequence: CASSLRAPTGAANEKLFF.

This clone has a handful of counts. DNA of the CDR3: TGCGCCAGCAGCCCCGGGACATACGGAAACACTGAAGCTTTCTTT. As protein: CASSPGTYGNTEAFF. The chain is built from TRBV5-1 and TRBJ1-1; TRBD1 might be the D (6 bases). V was clipped by 4 bases and J by 2 bases, with 15 bases between them. Germline assignment: CDR1 SGHRS and CDR2 YFSETQ. The CDR3 extends over 15 amino acids.

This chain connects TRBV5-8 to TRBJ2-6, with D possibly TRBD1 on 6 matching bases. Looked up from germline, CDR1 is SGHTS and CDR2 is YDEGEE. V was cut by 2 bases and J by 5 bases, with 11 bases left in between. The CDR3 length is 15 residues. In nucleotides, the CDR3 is TGTGCCAGCAGCTTAAACCAGGGGCGGGCCAACGTCCTGACTTTC. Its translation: CASSLNQGRANVLTF.

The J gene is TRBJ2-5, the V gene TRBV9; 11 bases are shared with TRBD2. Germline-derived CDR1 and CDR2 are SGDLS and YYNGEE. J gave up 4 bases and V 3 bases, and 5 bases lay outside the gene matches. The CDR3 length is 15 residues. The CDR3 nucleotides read TGTGCCAGCAGCGCCCACCTAGCGGGAGGAGAGACCCAGTACTTC. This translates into CASSAHLAGGETQYF. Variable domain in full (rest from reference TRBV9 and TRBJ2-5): DSGVTQTPKHLITATGQRVTLRCSPRSGDLSVYWYQQSLDQGLQFLIQYYNGEERAKGNILERFSAQQFPDLHSELNLSSLELGDSALYFCASSAHLAGGETQYFGPGTRLLVL.

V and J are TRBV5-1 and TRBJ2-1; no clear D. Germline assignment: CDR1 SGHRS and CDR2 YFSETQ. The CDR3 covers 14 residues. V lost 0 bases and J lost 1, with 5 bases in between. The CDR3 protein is CASSLGQSYNEQFF. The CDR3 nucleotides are TGCGCCAGCAGCTTGGGGCAGTCCTACAATGAGCAGTTCTTC.

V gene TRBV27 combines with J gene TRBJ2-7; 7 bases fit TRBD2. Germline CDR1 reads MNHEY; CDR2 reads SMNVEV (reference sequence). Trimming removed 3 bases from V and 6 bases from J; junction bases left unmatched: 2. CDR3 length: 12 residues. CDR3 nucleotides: TGTGCCAGCAGTTTGGGAGGGTTCGAGCAGTACTTC. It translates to CASSLGGFEQYF.

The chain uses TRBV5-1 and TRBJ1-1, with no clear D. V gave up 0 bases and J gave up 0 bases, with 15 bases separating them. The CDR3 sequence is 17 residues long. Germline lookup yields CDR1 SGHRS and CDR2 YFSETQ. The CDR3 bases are TGCGCCAGCAGCTTGGCTCGGGAGTCGGCAATGAACACTGAAGCTTTCTTT. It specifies CASSLARESAMNTEAFF.

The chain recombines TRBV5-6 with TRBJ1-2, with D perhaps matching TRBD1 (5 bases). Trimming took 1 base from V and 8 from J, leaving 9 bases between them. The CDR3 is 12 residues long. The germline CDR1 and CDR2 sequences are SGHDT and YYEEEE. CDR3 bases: TGTGCCAGCAGCTTGAAGGGGCACGGCTACACCTTC. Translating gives CASSLKGHGYTF.

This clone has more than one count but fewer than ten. The CDR3 nucleotides are TGTGCCAGTAGTATGGCCCGGACTAGCGGGAGTTACGAGCAGTACTTC. It encodes CASSMARTSGSYEQYF. The chain has TRBV19 and TRBJ2-7, with 13 bases identical to TRBD2. V was clipped by 3 bases and J by 4 bases; unmatched bases: 6. The CDR3 is 16 residues long. Germline CDR1 and CDR2: LNHDA and SQIVND (reference sequence).

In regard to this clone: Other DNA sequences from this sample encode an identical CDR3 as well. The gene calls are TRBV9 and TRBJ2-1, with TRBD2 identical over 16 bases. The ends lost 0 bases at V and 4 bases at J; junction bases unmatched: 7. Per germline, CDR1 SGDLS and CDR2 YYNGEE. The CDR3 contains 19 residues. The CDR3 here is CASSVDPGLAGGSYNEQFF. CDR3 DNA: TGTGCCAGCAGCGTAGACCCGGGACTAGCGGGAGGGAGTTACAATGAGCAGTTCTTC.

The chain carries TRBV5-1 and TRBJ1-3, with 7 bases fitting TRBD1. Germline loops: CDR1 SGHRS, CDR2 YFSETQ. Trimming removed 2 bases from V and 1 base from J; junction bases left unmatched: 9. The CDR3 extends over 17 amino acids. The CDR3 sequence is CASSLNRGDSSGNTIYF. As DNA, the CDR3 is TGCGCCAGCAGCTTAAACAGGGGAGACTCTTCTGGAAACACCATATATTTT.

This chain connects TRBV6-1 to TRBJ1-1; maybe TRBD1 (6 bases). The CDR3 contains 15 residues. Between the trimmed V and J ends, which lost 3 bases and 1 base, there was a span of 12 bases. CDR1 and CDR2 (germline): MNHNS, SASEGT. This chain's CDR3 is CASSDYGQKNTEAFF. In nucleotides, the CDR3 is TGTGCCAGCAGTGATTACGGACAGAAGAACACTGAAGCTTTCTTT.